This T cell receptor (beta chain) was observed in a study of blood T cell repertoires in COVID-19. The overall study: Acute-phase and convalescent COVID-19 samples originated in the United States, Italy and Spain. Sources were T cells, B-cell-depleted T cells, or PBMCs; the material itself was cDNA or gDNA.

Authors' processing steps: How many nucleated cells were present was estimated from reference gene primer amplification. TCRdb's table, derived via immunoSEQ multiplex PCR, lists solely in-frame clones and lacks some. V, J and clone size are those of that table, while D and trimming were read from the DNA. Among more than 95,000 clones, 84% were seen once, and the ten largest hold 20% to 30%. Trimming removed 0 bases from V and 5 bases from J, with 13 bases in between. The CDR3 length is 15 residues. Per the germline V gene, CDR1 is SGHNT and CDR2 is YENEEA. This TCR derives from a man aged 60 to 69 with acute or convalescent COVID-19. What was sequenced was peripheral blood. The chain carries TRBV11-3 and TRBJ1-1; unclear D gene. CDR3 loop: CASSLDRLERTEAFF. The DNA for the CDR3 is TGTGCCAGCAGCTTAGATCGACTGGAGAGAACTGAAGCTTTCTTT.